These 9 T cell receptor beta chains were all obtained from the same sample, sequenced in a study of blood T cell repertoires in COVID-19. TCRdb's copy holds only in-frame clones and misses some; the assay was immunoSEQ multiplex PCR. The sample carries over 75,000 clones, roughly 84% recorded once. Sequenced input: peripheral blood. The receptors here all came from a woman aged 80 or older with active or convalescent COVID-19.

This rearrangement joins TRBV4-1 to TRBJ2-5; possible D gene TRBD2, 7 bases. V gave up 3 bases and J gave up 0 bases, with 11 bases separating them. Germline CDR1 reads MGHRA; CDR2 reads YSYEKL. This CDR3 is built from 15 residues. The CDR3 bases are TGCGCCAGCAGCCATTTGGGGGGGCACCAAGAGACCCAGTACTTC. The encoded protein is CASSHLGGHQETQYF.

In this sample, this clone turned up a few times. V and J are TRBV27 and TRBJ2-6, with D tentatively TRBD1 (5 bases). V lost 5 bases, J lost 0 bases, and 14 bases lay in between. The CDR3 is 17 residues long. The germline gives CDR1 MNHEY, CDR2 SMNVEV (reference sequence). The CDR3 bases are TGTGCCAGCAGTGTGCTTACAGGTCTCTCTGGGGCCAACGTCCTGACTTTC. It is translated as CASSVLTGLSGANVLTF.

CDR3 DNA sequence: TGCAGCGTTGATTCCTGGGACAGGGGGCAAGAGACCCAGTACTTC. Its translation is CSVDSWDRGQETQYF. The V gene is TRBV29-1, the J gene TRBJ2-5, with 11 nucleotides matching TRBD1. Germline trimming cut 3 bases from V and 2 bases from J; bases unmatched to any gene: 5. The CDR3 length is 15 residues. Germline V CDR1 and CDR2: SQVTM, ANQGSEA.

The chain recombines TRBV19 with TRBJ1-6; 9 nucleotides line up with TRBD1. Germline V gene data show CDR1 as LNHDA and CDR2 as SQIVND (reference sequence). The CDR3 spans 15 residues. V lost 5 bases to trimming and J lost 8 bases; unmatched junction nucleotides: 7. The DNA of the CDR3 is TGTGCCAGTAGTCCGGGACAGGGAGGTTATTCACCCCTCCACTTT. Translation: CASSPGQGGYSPLHF.

J is TRBJ2-2 and V is TRBV18, with 8 bases aligning to TRBD1. The CDR3 sequence is 15 residues long. CDR1 is KGHSH, CDR2 LQKENI, per germline. V gave up 1 base and J gave up 5 bases; unmatched junction bases: 3. CDR3 loop: CASSPRTGKTGELFF. CDR3 DNA sequence: TGTGCCAGCTCACCACGGACAGGGAAAACCGGGGAGCTGTTTTTT.

The chain is built from TRBV6-5 and TRBJ2-2; D is perhaps TRBD2 (5 bases). CDR3 length: 16 residues. The germline gives CDR1 MNHEY, CDR2 SVGAGI. V lost 2 bases, J lost 3 bases, and 13 bases lay in between. The DNA for the CDR3 is TGTGCCAGCAGTTACCTTTTGTCCGGGGACACCGGGGAGCTGTTTTTT. It codes for CASSYLLSGDTGELFF.

The rearrangement joins TRBV29-1 to TRBJ2-5; D might be TRBD2 (6 bases). Germline CDR1 SQVTM, CDR2 ANQGSEA. V dropped 5 bases and J dropped 5 bases, with 21 bases sitting between them. The CDR3 is 15 amino acids. The CDR3 loop reads CSVTRTRSGDETQYF. The CDR3 coding sequence is TGCAGCGTTACAAGGACCAGGTCGGGAGATGAGACCCAGTACTTC.

V and J are TRBV28 and TRBJ1-4; no clear D gene. The ends were cut back, 6 bases at V and 6 bases at J, with 17 bases in the middle. Germline CDR1 is MDHEN and CDR2 is SYDVKM. The CDR3 is 15 amino acids. The DNA of the CDR3 is TGTGCCAGCAGCTTAGACCACGCGGCCTATGAAAAACTGTTTTTT. Translating gives CASSLDHAAYEKLFF.

The rearrangement uses TRBV10-3 and TRBJ1-5; possibly TRBD1 for D (5 bases). CDR3 length: 13 amino acids. V shed 4 bases and J shed 6 bases, with 10 bases lying between them. Per the germline V gene, CDR1 is ENHRY and CDR2 is SYGVKD. This chain's CDR3 is CAISGLGGQPQHF. CDR3 bases: TGTGCCATCAGTGGGTTGGGGGGTCAGCCCCAGCATTTT.